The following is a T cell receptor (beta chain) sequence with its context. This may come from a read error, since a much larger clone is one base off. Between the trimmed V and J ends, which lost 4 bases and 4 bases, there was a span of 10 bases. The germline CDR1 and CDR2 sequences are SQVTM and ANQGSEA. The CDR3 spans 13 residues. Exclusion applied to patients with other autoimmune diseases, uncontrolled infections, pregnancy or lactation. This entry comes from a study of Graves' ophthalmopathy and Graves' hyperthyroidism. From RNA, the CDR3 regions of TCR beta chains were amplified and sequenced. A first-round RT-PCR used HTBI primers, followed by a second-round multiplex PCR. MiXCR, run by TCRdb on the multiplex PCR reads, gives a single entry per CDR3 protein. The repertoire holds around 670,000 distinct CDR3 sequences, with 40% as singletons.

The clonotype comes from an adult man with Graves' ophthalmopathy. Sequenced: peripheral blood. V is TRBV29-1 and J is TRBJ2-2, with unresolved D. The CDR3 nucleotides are TGCAGCGTTGGTAACCTGGGCACCGGGGAGCTGTTTTTT. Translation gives CSVGNLGTGELFF.